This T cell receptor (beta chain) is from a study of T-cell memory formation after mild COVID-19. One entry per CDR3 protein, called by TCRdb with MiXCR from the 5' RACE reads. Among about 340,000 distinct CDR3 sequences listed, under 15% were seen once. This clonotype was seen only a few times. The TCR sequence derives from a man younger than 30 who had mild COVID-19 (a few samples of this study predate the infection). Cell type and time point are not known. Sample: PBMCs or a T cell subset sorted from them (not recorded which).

The CDR3 DNA reads as TGTGCCAGCAGCTTTCGGACTCTGAGACACGAGACCCAGTACTTC. This codes for CASSFRTLRHETQYF. The chain uses TRBV7-2 and TRBJ2-5, with D maybe TRBD2 (5 bases). Trimming removed 3 bases at V and 5 bases at J, with 16 bases between. This CDR3 comprises 15 residues. Germline lookup yields CDR1 SGHTA and CDR2 FQGNSA.